The 10 T cell receptor beta chains presented below share a single source sample, sequenced in a study of shared clonotypes between healthy human individuals. Sequenced by immunoSEQ multiplex PCR; TCRdb stores in-frame clones only, minus some. The sample consists of some 1.5 million clones, 95% to 99% of them appearing once. The sample consisted of naive CD4+ T cells sorted from blood. Subset: CD45RA+ positively selected. These TCRs come from a man aged 25-45 years in good health.

The V gene is TRBV18, the J gene TRBJ2-1; TRBD1 matches 7 bases. Germline CDR1 is KGHSH and CDR2 is LQKENI. V trimming: 2 bases; J trimming: 6 bases; junction bases outside the gene matches: 4. This CDR3 has 14 amino acids. The CDR3 DNA sequence: TGTGCCAGCTCACCAACGACAGGGATCAATGAGCAGTTCTTC. Residues: CASSPTTGINEQFF.

The chain couples TRBV27 to TRBJ1-5; D unresolved. V dropped 0 bases and J dropped 7 bases, with 7 bases sitting between them. CDR1 is MNHEY and CDR2 is SMNVEV in the germline V gene (reference sequence). The CDR3 contains 13 residues. CDR3 in DNA: TGTGCCAGCAGTTTATCCGAAAGGCAGCCCCAGCATTTT. Translating gives CASSLSERQPQHF.

The gene calls are TRBV29-1 and TRBJ2-7; no firm D call. The CDR3 loop spans 13 amino acids. Germline V CDR1 and CDR2: SQVTM, ANQGSEA. Between the trimmed V and J ends, which lost 2 bases and 2 bases, there was a span of 10 bases. CDR3 sequence (DNA): TGCAGCGTTGAATCCTTGCAGCCCTACGAGCAGTACTTC. It translates to CSVESLQPYEQYF.

The genes are TRBV7-2 and TRBJ2-7; D remains unclear. This CDR3 is 14 amino acids long. CDR1 is SGHTA and CDR2 is FQGNSA in the germline V gene. V lost 1 base and J lost 6, with 13 bases in between. CDR3 loop: CASSLEVGYGEQYF. The CDR3 DNA follows: TGTGCCAGCAGCTTAGAAGTGGGGTACGGCGAGCAGTACTTC.

This clone was seen only once. The rearrangement links TRBV5-6 to TRBJ1-5; D perhaps matches TRBD1 (5 bases). Germline V gives CDR1 SGHDT, CDR2 YYEEEE. The CDR3 is 16 residues long. The V gene lost 4 bases and the J gene lost 4 bases, with 18 bases spanning the gap. As DNA, the CDR3 is TGTGCCAGCAGCGCAATCCGGGGCAGCGCAAATCAGCCCCAGCATTTT. Amino acids: CASSAIRGSANQPQHF.

V usage is TRBV27 and J usage is TRBJ2-5; D uncertain. This CDR3 comprises 13 residues. The V gene lost 5 bases and the J gene lost 7 bases, with 14 bases spanning the gap. The germline V gene encodes CDR1 MNHEY and CDR2 SMNVEV (reference sequence). Here the CDR3 reads CASSSEPVRTQYF. The CDR3 region has the DNA TGTGCCAGCAGTAGCGAACCCGTCAGGACCCAGTACTTC.

The V call is TRBV19, the J call TRBJ2-3; D not resolved. Germline V lookup: CDR1 LNHDA, CDR2 SQIVND (reference sequence). The CDR3 has 13 residues. CDR3 DNA: TGTAGCGCCGCCATGGGCCCCGTAGATACGCAGTATTTT. It translates to CSAAMGPVDTQYF. Full variable domain (rest looked up from reference TRBV19 and TRBJ2-3): DGGITQSPKYLFRKEGQNVTLSCEQNLNHDAMYWYRQDPGQGLRLIYYSQIVNDFQKGDIAEGYSVSREKKESFPLTVTSAQKNPTAFYLCSAAMGPVDTQYFGPGTRLTVL.

The chain employs TRBV7-2 and TRBJ2-1, with a weak D call TRBD2 (5 bases). The CDR3 runs to 14 residues. V lost 5 bases to trimming and J lost 5 bases, with 13 bases between them. Germline V gene data show CDR1 as SGHTA and CDR2 as FQGNSA. DNA for the CDR3: TGTGCCAGCAGCGAGTGGAACGGGAACAATGAGCAGTTCTTC. Amino acid sequence: CASSEWNGNNEQFF.

The table lists this clone with a few counts. V and J are TRBV9 and TRBJ2-7, with a tentative D call TRBD2 (5 bases). The CDR3 runs 15 residues. Trimming cost V 2 bases and J 3 bases, with 15 bases left between them. Germline V lookup: CDR1 SGDLS, CDR2 YYNGEE. For the CDR3, the DNA is TGTGCCAGCAGCGTCGGGCGGGTCGGCCTCTACGAGCAGTACTTC. Translated: CASSVGRVGLYEQYF.

The chain has TRBV9 and TRBJ2-7; D gene uncertain. Per germline, CDR1 SGDLS and CDR2 YYNGEE. This CDR3 has 13 residues. V was cut by 0 bases and J by 6 bases, with 10 bases left in between. The DNA of the CDR3 is TGTGCCAGCAGCGTAGCTCCCAGCGTCGAGCAGTACTTC. This codes for CASSVAPSVEQYF.